Listed below are T cell receptor beta chains from one sample, sequenced in a study of T cells in Graves' hyperthyroidism and ophthalmopathy. TCRdb processed the multiplex PCR reads anew with MiXCR; each CDR3 protein has one entry. The sample gives about 660,000 distinct CDR3 sequences, about 45% of which show up once; under 8.5% is in the top ten. The source material was peripheral blood or thyroid tissue (not recorded which). These TCRs come from an adult man with Graves' disease, either hyperthyroidism or ophthalmopathy (not recorded which). CDR3s include the opening cysteine and the closing phenylalanine or tryptophan. Each record gives: CDR3 DNA, CDR3 protein, V gene, J gene, clone size, D gene. The D gene is left open where the match is weak. Only some rows state a clone size, as once, few, many or a class for expanded clones.

cdr3_nt: TGCGCCAGCAGTTTGGAGGGGGCTCAGCCCCAGCATTTT; cdr3_aa: CASSLEGAQPQHF; v_call: TRBV10-2; j_call: TRBJ1-5; clone_size: many; d_call: TRBD1
cdr3_nt: TGTGCCAGCAGCTCCCAGGACAGGACGGCGCAGTACTTC; cdr3_aa: CASSSQDRTAQYF; v_call: TRBV7-9; j_call: TRBJ2-7; clone_size: NA; d_call: TRBD1
cdr3_nt: TGTGCCAGCAGTGGGGGTGGAGCGCGAGGCTATGGCTACACCTTC; cdr3_aa: CASSGGGARGYGYTF; v_call: TRBV7-9; j_call: TRBJ1-2; clone_size: few; d_call: NA
cdr3_nt: TGTGCCAGCAGCCCCCCCCTAGGGGGCCCGACTCGAATTGAAGCTTTCTTT; cdr3_aa: CASSPPLGGPTRIEAFF; v_call: TRBV7-9; j_call: TRBJ1-1; clone_size: NA; d_call: TRBD1
cdr3_nt: TGCAGTGCTAGCAGGGGGCGCCTAGAAGGGAACACTGAAGCTTTCTTT; cdr3_aa: CSASRGRLEGNTEAFF; v_call: TRBV20-1; j_call: TRBJ1-1; clone_size: NA; d_call: TRBD1
cdr3_nt: TGTGCCAGCAGCTTACCTCGAGGACTAGCGGGAGGAGACGAGCAGTACTTC; cdr3_aa: CASSLPRGLAGGDEQYF; v_call: TRBV7-9; j_call: TRBJ2-7; clone_size: few; d_call: TRBD2
cdr3_nt: TGTGCCAGCAGTGACCTAGGACAGAATTATGGCTACACCTTC; cdr3_aa: CASSDLGQNYGYTF; v_call: TRBV25-1; j_call: TRBJ1-2; clone_size: many; d_call: NA
cdr3_nt: TGTGCCAGCAGTCAGGGGACCGGGACCCCCCAGGAGACCCAGTACTTC; cdr3_aa: CASSQGTGTPQETQYF; v_call: TRBV7-9; j_call: TRBJ2-5; clone_size: NA; d_call: NA
cdr3_nt: TGTGCCAGCAGTGGTCGGGACAGGAACACTGAAGCTTTCTTT; cdr3_aa: CASSGRDRNTEAFF; v_call: TRBV2; j_call: TRBJ1-1; clone_size: few; d_call: TRBD1
cdr3_nt: TGCAGTGCTATCTTAGAGCGGGGGCGGCAGCCCCAGCATTTT; cdr3_aa: CSAILERGRQPQHF; v_call: TRBV20-1; j_call: TRBJ1-5; clone_size: NA; d_call: NA
cdr3_nt: TGCAGTGCTAGGCCCGTGGTGGGAGCCAACACCGGGGAGCTGTTTTTT; cdr3_aa: CSARPVVGANTGELFF; v_call: TRBV20-1; j_call: TRBJ2-2; clone_size: NA; d_call: NA
cdr3_nt: TGTGTCAGTAGACCAATGAGCAATCGGCCCCAGCATTTT; cdr3_aa: CVSRPMSNRPQHF; v_call: TRBV19; j_call: TRBJ1-5; clone_size: NA; d_call: NA
cdr3_nt: TGTGCCACCAGTGATGGACGAGATACGCAGTATTTT; cdr3_aa: CATSDGRDTQYF; v_call: TRBV24-1; j_call: TRBJ2-3; clone_size: few; d_call: NA
cdr3_nt: TGTGCCAGCAGTTCACGACTTATCAAGCACTATGGCTACACCTTC; cdr3_aa: CASSSRLIKHYGYTF; v_call: TRBV25-1; j_call: TRBJ1-2; clone_size: few; d_call: NA
cdr3_nt: TGTGCCAGCAGCGTTGATAGGACAGGGGTAGGGGAGCTGTTTTTT; cdr3_aa: CASSVDRTGVGELFF; v_call: TRBV9; j_call: TRBJ2-2; clone_size: NA; d_call: TRBD1
cdr3_nt: TGTGCCAGCAGCCCGATTCCCGGACAGGGAGTGGAGGGGGCCAACGTCCTGACTTTC; cdr3_aa: CASSPIPGQGVEGANVLTF; v_call: TRBV7-9; j_call: TRBJ2-6; clone_size: few; d_call: TRBD1
cdr3_nt: TGTGCCAGCAGCACACCCAGGGGGCTAATGAACACTGAAGCTTTCTTT; cdr3_aa: CASSTPRGLMNTEAFF; v_call: TRBV9; j_call: TRBJ1-1; clone_size: NA; d_call: TRBD1
cdr3_nt: TGTGCCAGCAGTGGGCTAGCGGGGGGAGTCGAGCAGTACTTC; cdr3_aa: CASSGLAGGVEQYF; v_call: TRBV12-3/TRBV12-4; j_call: TRBJ2-7; clone_size: NA; d_call: TRBD2
cdr3_nt: TGTGCCAGCAGTGAAACCTTCAGGTTCTCGATCTATGGCTACACCTTC; cdr3_aa: CASSETFRFSIYGYTF; v_call: TRBV6-4; j_call: TRBJ1-2; clone_size: NA; d_call: NA
cdr3_nt: TGTGCCAGCAGCCAAGAGGCTAGCGGGGCTGATGAGCAGTACTTC; cdr3_aa: CASSQEASGADEQYF; v_call: TRBV3-1; j_call: TRBJ2-7; clone_size: NA; d_call: TRBD2
cdr3_nt: TGCGCCAGCAGCTTGTTCGGGGATCAGCCCCAGCATTTT; cdr3_aa: CASSLFGDQPQHF; v_call: TRBV5-1; j_call: TRBJ1-5; clone_size: many; d_call: NA
cdr3_nt: TGTGCCACCCAACAGGGGCCCTTCTACGAGCAGTACTTC; cdr3_aa: CATQQGPFYEQYF; v_call: TRBV6-6; j_call: TRBJ2-7; clone_size: NA; d_call: TRBD1
cdr3_nt: TGTGCCACCAGGGACGGAACAGGCTACGAGCAGTACTTC; cdr3_aa: CATRDGTGYEQYF; v_call: TRBV24-1; j_call: TRBJ2-7; clone_size: many; d_call: NA